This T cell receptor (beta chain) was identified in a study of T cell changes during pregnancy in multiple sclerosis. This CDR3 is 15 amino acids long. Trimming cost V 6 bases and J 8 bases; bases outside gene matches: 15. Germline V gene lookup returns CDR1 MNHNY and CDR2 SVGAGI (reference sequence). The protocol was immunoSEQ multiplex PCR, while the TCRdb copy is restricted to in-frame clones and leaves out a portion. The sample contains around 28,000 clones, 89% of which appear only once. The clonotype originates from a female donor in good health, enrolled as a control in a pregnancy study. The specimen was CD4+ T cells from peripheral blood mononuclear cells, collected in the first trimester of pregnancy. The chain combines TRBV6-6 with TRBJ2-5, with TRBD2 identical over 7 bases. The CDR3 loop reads CASSPLGRAHETQYF. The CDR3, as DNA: TGTGCCAGCAGCCCTCTGGGGAGGGCCCATGAAACCCAGTACTTC.